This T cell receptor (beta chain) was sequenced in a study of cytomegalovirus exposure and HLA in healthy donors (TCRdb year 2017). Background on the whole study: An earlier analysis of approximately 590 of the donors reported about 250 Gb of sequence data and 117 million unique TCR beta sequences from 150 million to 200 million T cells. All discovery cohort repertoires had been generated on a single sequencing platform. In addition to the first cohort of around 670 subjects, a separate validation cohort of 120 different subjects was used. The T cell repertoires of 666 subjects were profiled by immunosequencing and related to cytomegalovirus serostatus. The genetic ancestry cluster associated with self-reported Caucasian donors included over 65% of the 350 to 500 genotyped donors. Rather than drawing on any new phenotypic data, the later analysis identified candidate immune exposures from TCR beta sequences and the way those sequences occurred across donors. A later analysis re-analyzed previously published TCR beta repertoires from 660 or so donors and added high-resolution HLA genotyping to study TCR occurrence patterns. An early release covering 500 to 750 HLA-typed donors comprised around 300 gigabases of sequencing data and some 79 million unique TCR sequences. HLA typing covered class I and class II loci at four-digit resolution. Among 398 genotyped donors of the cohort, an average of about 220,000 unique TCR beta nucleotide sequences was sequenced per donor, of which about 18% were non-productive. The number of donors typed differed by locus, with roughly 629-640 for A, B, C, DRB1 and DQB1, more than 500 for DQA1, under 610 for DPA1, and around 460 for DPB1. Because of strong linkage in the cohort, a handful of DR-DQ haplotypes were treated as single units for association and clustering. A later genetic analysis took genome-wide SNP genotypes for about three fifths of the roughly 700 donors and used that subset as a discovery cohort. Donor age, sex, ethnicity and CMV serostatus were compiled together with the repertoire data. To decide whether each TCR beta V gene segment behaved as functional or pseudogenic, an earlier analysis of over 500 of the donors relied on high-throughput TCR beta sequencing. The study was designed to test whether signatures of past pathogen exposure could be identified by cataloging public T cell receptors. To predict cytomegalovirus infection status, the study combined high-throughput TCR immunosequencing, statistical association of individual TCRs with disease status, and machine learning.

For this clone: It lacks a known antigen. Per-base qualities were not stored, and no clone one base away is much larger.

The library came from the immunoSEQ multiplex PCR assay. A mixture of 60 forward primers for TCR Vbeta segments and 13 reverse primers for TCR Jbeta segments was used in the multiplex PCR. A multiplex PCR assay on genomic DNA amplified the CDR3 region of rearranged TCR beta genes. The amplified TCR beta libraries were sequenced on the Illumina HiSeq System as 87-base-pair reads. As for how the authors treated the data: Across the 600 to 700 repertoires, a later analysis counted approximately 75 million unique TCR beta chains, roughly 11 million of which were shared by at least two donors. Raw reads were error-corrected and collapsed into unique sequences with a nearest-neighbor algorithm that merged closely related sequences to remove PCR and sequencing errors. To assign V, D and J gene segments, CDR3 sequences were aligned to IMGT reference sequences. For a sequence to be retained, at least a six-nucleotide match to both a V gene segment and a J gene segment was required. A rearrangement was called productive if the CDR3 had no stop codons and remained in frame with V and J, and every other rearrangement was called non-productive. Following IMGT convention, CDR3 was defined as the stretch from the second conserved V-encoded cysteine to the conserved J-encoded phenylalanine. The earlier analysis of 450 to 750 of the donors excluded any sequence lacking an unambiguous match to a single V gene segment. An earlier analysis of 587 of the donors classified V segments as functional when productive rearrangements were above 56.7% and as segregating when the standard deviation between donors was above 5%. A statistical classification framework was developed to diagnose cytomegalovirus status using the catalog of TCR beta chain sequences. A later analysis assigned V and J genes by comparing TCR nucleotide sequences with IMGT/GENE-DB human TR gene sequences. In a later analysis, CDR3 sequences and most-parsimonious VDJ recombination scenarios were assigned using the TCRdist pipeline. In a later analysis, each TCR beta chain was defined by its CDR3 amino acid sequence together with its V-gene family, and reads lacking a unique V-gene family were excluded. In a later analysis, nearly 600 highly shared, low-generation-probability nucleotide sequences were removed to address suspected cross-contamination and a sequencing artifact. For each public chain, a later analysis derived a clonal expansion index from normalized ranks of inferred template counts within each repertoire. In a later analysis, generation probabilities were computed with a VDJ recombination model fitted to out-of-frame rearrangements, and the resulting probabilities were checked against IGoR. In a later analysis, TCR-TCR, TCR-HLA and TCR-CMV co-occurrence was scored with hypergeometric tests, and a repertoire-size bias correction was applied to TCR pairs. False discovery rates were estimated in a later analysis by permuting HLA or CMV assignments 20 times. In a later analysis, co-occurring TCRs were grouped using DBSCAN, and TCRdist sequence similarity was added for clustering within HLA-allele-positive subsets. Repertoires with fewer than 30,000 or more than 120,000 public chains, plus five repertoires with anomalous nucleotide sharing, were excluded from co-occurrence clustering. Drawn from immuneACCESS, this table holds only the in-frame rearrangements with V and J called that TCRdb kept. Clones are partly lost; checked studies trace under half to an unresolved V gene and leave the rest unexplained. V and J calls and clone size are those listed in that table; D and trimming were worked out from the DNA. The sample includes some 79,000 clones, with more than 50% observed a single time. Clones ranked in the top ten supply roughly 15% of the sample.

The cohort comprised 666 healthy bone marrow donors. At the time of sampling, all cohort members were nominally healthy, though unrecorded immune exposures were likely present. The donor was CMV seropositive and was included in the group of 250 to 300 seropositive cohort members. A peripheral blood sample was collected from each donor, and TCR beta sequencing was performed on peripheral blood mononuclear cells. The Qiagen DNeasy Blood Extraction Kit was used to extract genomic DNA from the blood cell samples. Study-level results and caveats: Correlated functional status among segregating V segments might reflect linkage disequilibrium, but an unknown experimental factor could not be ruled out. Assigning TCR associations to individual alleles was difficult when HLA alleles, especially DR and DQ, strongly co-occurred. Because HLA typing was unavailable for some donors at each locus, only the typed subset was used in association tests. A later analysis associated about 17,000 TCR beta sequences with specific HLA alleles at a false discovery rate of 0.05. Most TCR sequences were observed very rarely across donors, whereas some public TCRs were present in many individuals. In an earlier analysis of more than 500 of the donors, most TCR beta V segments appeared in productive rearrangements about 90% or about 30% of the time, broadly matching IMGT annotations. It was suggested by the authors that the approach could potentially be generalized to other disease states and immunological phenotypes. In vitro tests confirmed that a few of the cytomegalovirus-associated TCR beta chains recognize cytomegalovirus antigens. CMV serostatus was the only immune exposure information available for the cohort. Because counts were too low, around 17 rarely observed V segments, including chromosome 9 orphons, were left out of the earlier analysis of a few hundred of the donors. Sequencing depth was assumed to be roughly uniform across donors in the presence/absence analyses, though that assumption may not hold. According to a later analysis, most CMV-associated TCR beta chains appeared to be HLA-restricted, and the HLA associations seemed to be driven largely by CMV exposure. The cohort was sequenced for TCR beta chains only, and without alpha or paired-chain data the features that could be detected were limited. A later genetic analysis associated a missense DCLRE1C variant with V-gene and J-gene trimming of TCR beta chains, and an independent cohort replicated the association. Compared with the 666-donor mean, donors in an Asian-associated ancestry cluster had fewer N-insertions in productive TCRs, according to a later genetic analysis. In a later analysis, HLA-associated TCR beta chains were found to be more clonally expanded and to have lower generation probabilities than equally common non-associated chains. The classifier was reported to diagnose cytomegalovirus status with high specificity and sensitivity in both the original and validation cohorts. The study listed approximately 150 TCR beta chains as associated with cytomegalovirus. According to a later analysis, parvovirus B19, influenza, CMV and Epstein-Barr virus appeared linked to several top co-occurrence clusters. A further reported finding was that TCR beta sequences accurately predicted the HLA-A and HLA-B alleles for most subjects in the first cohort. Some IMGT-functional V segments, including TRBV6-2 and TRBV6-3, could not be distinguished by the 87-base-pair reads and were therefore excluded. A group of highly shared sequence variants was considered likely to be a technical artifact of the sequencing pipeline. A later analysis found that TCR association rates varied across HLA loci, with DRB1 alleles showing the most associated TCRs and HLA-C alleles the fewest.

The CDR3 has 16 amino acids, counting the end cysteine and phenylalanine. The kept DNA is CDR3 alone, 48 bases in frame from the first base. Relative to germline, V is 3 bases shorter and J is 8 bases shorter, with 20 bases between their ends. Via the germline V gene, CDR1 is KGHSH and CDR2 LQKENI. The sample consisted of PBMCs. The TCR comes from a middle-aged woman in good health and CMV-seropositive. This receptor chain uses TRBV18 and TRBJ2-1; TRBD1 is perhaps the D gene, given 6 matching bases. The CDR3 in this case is CASSPQRQELCDEQFF. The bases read TGTGCCAGCTCACCCCAAAGACAGGAACTGTGCGATGAGCAGTTCTTC.